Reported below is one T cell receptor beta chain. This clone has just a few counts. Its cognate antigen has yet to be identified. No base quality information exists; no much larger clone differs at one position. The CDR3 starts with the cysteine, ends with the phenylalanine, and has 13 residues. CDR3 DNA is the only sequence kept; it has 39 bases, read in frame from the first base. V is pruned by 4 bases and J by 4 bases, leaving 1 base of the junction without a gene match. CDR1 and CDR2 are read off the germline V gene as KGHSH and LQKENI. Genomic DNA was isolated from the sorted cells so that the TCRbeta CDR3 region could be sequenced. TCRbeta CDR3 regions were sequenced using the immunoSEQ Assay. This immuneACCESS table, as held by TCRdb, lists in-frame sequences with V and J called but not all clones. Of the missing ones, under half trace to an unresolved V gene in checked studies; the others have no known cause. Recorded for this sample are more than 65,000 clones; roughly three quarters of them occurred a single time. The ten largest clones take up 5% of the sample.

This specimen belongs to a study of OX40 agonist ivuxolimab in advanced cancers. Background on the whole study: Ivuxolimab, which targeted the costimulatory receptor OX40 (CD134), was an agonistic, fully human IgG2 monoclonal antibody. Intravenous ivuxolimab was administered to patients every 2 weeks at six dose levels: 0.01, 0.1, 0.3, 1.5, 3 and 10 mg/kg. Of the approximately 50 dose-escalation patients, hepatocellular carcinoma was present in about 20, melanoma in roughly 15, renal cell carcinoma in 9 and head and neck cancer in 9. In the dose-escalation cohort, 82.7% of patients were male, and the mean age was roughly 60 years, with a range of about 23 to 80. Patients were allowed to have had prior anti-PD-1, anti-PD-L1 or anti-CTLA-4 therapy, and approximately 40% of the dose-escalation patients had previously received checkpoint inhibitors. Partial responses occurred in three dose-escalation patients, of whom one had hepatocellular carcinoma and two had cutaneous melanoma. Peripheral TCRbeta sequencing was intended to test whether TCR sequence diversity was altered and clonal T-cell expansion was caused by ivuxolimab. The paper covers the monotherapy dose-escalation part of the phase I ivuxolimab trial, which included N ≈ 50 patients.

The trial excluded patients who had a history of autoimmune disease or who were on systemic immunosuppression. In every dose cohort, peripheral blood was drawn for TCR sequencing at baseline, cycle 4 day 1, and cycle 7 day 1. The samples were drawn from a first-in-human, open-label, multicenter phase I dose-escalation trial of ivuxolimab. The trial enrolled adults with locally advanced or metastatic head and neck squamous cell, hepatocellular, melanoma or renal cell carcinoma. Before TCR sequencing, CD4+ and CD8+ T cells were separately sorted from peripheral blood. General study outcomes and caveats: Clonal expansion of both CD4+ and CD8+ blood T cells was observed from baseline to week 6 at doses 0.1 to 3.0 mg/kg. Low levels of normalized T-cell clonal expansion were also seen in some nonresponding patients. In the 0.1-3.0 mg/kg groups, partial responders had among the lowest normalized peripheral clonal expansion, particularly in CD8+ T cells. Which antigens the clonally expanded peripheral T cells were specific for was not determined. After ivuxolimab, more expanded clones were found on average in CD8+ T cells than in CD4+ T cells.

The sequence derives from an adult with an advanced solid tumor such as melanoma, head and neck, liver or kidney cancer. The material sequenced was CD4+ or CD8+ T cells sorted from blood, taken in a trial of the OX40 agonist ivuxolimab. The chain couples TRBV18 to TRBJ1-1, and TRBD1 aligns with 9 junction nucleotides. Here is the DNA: TGTGCCAGCTCACTGACAGGGGGCACTGAAGCTTTCTTT. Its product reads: CASSLTGGTEAFF.